Presented here are 10 T cell receptor beta chains from one specimen sequenced in a study of Tregs in tolerant kidney transplant recipients. Assay used: immunoSEQ multiplex PCR; TCRdb lists only in-frame clones, some missing. The sample features around 33,000 clones, with roughly 1.9% in its top ten. The nonmyeloablative bone marrow transplants came from related graft donors, with transient mixed chimerism. Specimen: CD4+ T cells from blood (PBMCs), collected 24 months after the transplant. These receptors were obtained from a human patient who received a combined kidney and bone marrow transplant. Some T cells may have come from the graft donor.

As concerns this clone: The read gets to within 3 residues of the CDR3 end, and the germline J gene fills in the rest. This sequence joins TRBV14 and TRBJ2-1; 10 bases match TRBD2. The germline CDR1 and CDR2 sequences are SGHDN and FVKESK. The V segment lost 2 bases and the J segment 1 base; nucleotides outside the gene matches: 5. The length of the CDR3 is 17 residues. The CDR3 protein is CASSQTSGTSSYNEQFF. CDR3 bases read: TGTGCCAGCAGCCAAACTAGCGGGACCTCGTCCTACAATGAG.

About this clone: The CDR3 extends 3 residues past the end of the read, so its final part is completed from the germline J gene. The V and J genes are TRBV29-1 and TRBJ2-7, with 10 bases aligning to TRBD1. Trimming removed 1 base from V and 2 bases from J; junction bases left unmatched: 5. Germline CDR1 is SQVTM and CDR2 is ANQGSEA. The CDR3 extends over 15 amino acids. CDR3 DNA (partial): TGCAGCGTTGAAGGCGGACAGGGGGAGCCCTACGAG. This translates into CSVEGGQGEPYE. The CDR3 reads in full as CSVEGGQGEPYEQYF.

On this clone: The CDR3 goes on 3 residues after the read ends, and that part is filled in from the germline J gene. The rearrangement uses TRBV20-1 and TRBJ2-7; D uncertain. The CDR3 sequence is 12 residues long. Germline V gives CDR1 DFQATT, CDR2 SNEGSKA (reference sequence). V lost 6 bases, J lost 6 bases, and 15 bases lay in between. This CDR3 reads CSAASRFAEQYF. The part of the CDR3 DNA that was read is TGCAGTGCAGCTAGTAGGTTTGCCGAG.

Comment on this clone: The read halts 3 residues ahead of the CDR3 end, with the missing end drawn from the germline J gene. This rearrangement joins TRBV19 to TRBJ2-1; D may be TRBD1 or TRBD2 (6 bases each). The CDR3 covers 16 residues. CDR1 and CDR2 (germline): LNHDA, SQIVND (reference sequence). V was trimmed by 6 bases and J by 2 bases, leaving 17 bases between them. Here the CDR3 reads CASRITGRSPYNEQFF. The sequenced CDR3 bases are TGTGCCAGTAGGATTACAGGGAGGAGCCCCTACAATGAG.

Note on this clone: With the read ending 3 residues before the CDR3 end, the germline J gene is used to fill in that end. J is TRBJ2-3 and V is TRBV20-1, with D hard to call. This CDR3 has 16 amino acids. Looked up from germline, CDR1 is DFQATT and CDR2 is SNEGSKA (reference sequence). Trimming shortened V by 0 bases and J by 0 bases, and 13 bases separated the two germline ends. The part of the CDR3 DNA that was read is TGCAGTGCTAGAGATCGAGTCTGGGCTAGCACAGATACG. Translated: CSARDRVWASTDT. The entire CDR3 reads CSARDRVWASTDTQYF.

Details on this clone: The CDR3 extends 3 residues past the end of the read, so its final part is completed from the germline J gene. The chain joins TRBV18 to TRBJ2-7, with D unresolved. Trimming shortened V by 5 bases and J by 2 bases, and 13 bases separated the two germline ends. The CDR3 is 14 residues long. Germline-derived CDR1 and CDR2 are KGHSH and LQKENI. CDR3 sequence: CASSSPGWPYEQYF. The CDR3 bases that were read are TGTGCCAGCTCAAGCCCAGGTTGGCCCTACGAG.

As for this clone: The read stops 3 residues short of the end of the CDR3; the missing end is completed from the germline J gene. The gene calls are TRBV30 and TRBJ1-1; D might be TRBD1 (5 bases). Trimming left V 5 bases short and J 5 bases short, with 15 bases between. The CDR3 extends over 13 amino acids. Germline CDR1 and CDR2: GTSNPN and SVGIG (reference sequence). This CDR3 reads CAWGHGGRTEAFF. CDR3 bases read: TGTGCCTGGGGTCACGGGGGGAGAACTGAA.

With respect to this clone: The read ends 3 residues before the CDR3 terminus; that terminus is restored from the germline J gene. The chain employs TRBV20-1 and TRBJ2-2; 7 nucleotides align to TRBD1. CDR1 and CDR2 (germline): DFQATT, SNEGSKA (reference sequence). The CDR3 has 14 amino acids. V shed 3 bases, J shed 1 base, and the junction held 2 bases outside the gene matches. CDR3 sequence: CSARRDRNTGELFF. The part of the CDR3 DNA that was read is TGCAGTGCTAGGAGGGACAGGAACACCGGGGAG.

Concerning this clone: The read gets to within 3 residues of the CDR3 end, and the germline J gene fills in the rest. V usage is TRBV2 and J usage is TRBJ2-5, with 7 bases matching TRBD1. The CDR3 totals 14 residues. Unmatched junction bases numbered 7, after V lost 9 bases and J lost 0 bases. Germline assignment: CDR1 SNHLY and CDR2 FYNNEI. CDR3 amino acids: CASGTVMYQETQYF. Incomplete CDR3 DNA: TGTGCCAGTGGGACAGTGATGTACCAAGAGACC.

CDR3 DNA (partial): TGTGCCAGCAGCCGGTACAGCTCCTACAATGAG. Encoded protein: CASSRYSSYNE. Given in full, the CDR3 is CASSRYSSYNEQFF. The rearrangement links TRBV7-8 to TRBJ2-1; D not resolved. The missing CDR3 end, 3 residues past where the read stops, is filled in from the germline J gene. The length of the CDR3 is 14 residues. Germline values: CDR1 SGHVS, CDR2 FQNEAQ. V shed 5 bases and J shed 0 bases, with 8 bases lying between them.